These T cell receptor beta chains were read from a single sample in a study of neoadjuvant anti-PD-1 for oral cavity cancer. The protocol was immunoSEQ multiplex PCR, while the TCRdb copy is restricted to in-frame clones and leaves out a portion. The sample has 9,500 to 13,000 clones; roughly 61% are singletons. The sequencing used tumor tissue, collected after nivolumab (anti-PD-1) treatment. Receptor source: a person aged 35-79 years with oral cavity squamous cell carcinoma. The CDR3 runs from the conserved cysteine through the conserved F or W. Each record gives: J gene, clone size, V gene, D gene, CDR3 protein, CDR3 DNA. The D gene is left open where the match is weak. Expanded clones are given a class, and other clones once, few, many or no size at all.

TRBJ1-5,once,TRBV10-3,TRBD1,CAISDRQGSNQPQHF,TGTGCCATCAGTGATAGACAGGGTTCCAATCAGCCCCAGCATTTT
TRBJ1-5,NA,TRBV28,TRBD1,CASSKTGGGSNQPQHF,TGTGCCAGCAGCAAGACAGGGGGTGGGAGCAATCAGCCCCAGCATTTT
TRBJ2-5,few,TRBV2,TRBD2,CASLQGLAGEGTQYF,TGTGCCAGCTTGCAGGGACTAGCGGGAGAGGGGACCCAGTACTTC
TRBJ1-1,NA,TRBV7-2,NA,CASSWTVNTEAFF,TGTGCCAGCAGCTGGACGGTGAACACTGAAGCTTTCTTT
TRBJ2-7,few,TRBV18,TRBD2,CASSPGLASEQYF,TGTGCCAGCTCACCGGGACTAGCCTCCGAGCAGTACTTC
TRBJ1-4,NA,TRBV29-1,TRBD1,CSVRGQAYEKLFF,TGCAGCGTTCGGGGACAGGCGTATGAAAAACTGTTTTTT
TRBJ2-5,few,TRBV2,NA,CASSVQEETQYF,TGTGCCAGCAGTGTACAGGAAGAGACCCAGTACTTC
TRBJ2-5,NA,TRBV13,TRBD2,CASSLAGGLAGKETQYF,TGTGCCAGCAGCTTAGCGGGGGGACTAGCGGGAAAAGAGACCCAGTACTTC
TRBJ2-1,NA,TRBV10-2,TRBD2,CASSLSGDGNEQFF,TGCGCCAGCAGTCTTAGCGGGGATGGGAATGAGCAGTTCTTC
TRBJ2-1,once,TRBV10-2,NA,CASSAGHYNEQFF,TGCGCCAGCTCGGCAGGGCACTACAATGAGCAGTTCTTC
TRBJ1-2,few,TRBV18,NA,CASSPIREGQGYTF,TGTGCCAGCTCACCAATTCGGGAGGGACAAGGCTACACCTTC
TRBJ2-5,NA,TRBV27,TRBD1,CASSSSIARGETQYF,TGTGCCAGCAGTTCTAGTATCGCCAGGGGGGAGACCCAGTACTTC
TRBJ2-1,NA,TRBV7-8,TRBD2,CASSLGVSGLPQFF,TGTGCCAGCAGCTTAGGTGTTAGCGGGCTTCCCCAGTTCTTC
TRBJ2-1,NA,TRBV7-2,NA,CASSPQVGEQFF,TGTGCCAGCAGCCCTCAGGTCGGGGAGCAGTTCTTC
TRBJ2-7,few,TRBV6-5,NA,CASRLRESYEQYF,TGTGCCAGCAGGCTAAGGGAGTCCTACGAGCAGTACTTC
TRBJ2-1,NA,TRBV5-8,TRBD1,CASSLVWTGPRNEQFF,TGTGCCAGCAGCCTCGTTTGGACAGGACCAAGAAATGAGCAGTTCTTC
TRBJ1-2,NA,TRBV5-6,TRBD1,CASSPPSRQGNYGYTF,TGTGCCAGCAGCCCACCCTCCCGACAGGGAAACTATGGCTACACCTTC
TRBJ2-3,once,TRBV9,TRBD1,CASSVGTGDVADTQYF,TGTGCCAGCAGCGTAGGGACAGGGGATGTTGCAGATACGCAGTATTTT
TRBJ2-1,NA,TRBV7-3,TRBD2,CASSTRLAQYNEQFF,TGTGCCAGCAGCACTCGACTAGCTCAGTACAATGAGCAGTTCTTC
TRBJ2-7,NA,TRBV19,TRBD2,CASSIVAGAYEQYF,TGTGCCAGTAGTATAGTAGCGGGGGCCTACGAGCAGTACTTC
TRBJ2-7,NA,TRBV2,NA,CASSEDRARYF,TGTGCCAGCAGTGAAGACAGGGCCCGGTACTTC
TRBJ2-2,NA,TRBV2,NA,CASSEAEEAGELFF,TGTGCCAGCAGTGAAGCAGAGGAGGCCGGGGAGCTGTTTTTT
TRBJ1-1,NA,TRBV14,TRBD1,CASSRGTGSDLNTEAFF,TGTGCCAGCAGCCGGGGGACAGGGTCCGATTTGAACACTGAAGCTTTCTTT
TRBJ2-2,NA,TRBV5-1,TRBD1,CASRTGGDSGELFF,TGCGCCAGCAGGACAGGGGGAGATTCCGGGGAGCTGTTTTTT
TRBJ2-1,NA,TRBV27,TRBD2,CASSLTSGNNEQFF,TGTGCCAGCAGCCTGACTAGCGGGAACAATGAGCAGTTCTTC
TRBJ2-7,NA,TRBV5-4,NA,CASSLGQGNEQYF,TGTGCCAGCAGCTTGGGTCAGGGGAACGAGCAGTACTTC
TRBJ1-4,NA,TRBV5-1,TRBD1,CASSLDPGQINEKLFF,TGCGCCAGCAGCCTGGATCCGGGACAGATAAATGAAAAACTGTTTTTT
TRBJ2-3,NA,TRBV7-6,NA,CASSSSGAYLDTQYF,TGTGCCAGCAGCTCATCGGGGGCCTACTTAGATACGCAGTATTTT
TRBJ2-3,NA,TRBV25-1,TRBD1,CASSVGQFGAQYF,TGTGCCAGCAGTGTGGGACAGTTTGGCGCGCAGTATTTT
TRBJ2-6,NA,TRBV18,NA,CASSPAISGANVLTF,TGTGCCAGCTCACCAGCCATCTCTGGGGCCAACGTCCTGACTTTC
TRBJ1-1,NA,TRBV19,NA,CASSIDRLGSSGAEAFF,TGTGCCAGTAGTATAGATCGATTGGGATCATCAGGGGCTGAAGCTTTCTTT
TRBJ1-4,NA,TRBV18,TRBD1,CASSQGQGNEKLFF,TGTGCCAGCTCACAGGGACAGGGAAATGAAAAACTGTTTTTT
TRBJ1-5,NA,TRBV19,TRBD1,CASSRDRDQPQHF,TGTGCCAGTAGTAGGGACAGGGACCAGCCCCAGCATTTT
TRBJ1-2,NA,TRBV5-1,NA,CASRRNGQPNYGYTF,TGCGCCAGCAGGCGAAACGGACAGCCCAACTATGGCTACACCTTC
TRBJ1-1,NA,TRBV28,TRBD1,CASSPTNHRGEAFF,TGTGCCAGCAGTCCCACGAATCACAGGGGTGAAGCTTTCTTT
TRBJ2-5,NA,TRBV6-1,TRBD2,CASSEGLAGGSKETQYF,TGTGCCAGCAGTGAGGGACTAGCGGGAGGTTCAAAAGAGACCCAGTACTTC
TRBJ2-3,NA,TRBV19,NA,CASTPGAANTQYF,TGTGCCAGTACCCCAGGGGCGGCGAATACGCAGTATTTT
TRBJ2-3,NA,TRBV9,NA,CASSVGATTITDTQYF,TGTGCCAGCAGCGTAGGGGCGACTACCATCACAGATACGCAGTATTTT
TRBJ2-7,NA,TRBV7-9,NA,CASSPGLGGAEQYF,TGTGCCAGCAGCCCAGGCCTGGGCGGGGCCGAGCAGTACTTC